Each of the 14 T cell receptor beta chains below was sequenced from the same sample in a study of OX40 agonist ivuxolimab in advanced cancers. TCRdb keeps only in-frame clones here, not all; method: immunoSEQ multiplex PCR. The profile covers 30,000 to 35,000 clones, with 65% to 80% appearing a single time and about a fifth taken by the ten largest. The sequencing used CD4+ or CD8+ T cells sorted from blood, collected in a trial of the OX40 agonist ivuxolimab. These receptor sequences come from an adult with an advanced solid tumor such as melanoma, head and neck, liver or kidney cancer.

The CDR3 DNA sequence: TGTGCCACCAGCTCCACTCGGACATTCCAAGAGACCCAGTACTTC. As protein: CATSSTRTFQETQYF. The chain couples TRBV15 to TRBJ2-5, with D perhaps TRBD1 (5 bases). Trimming took 5 bases from V and 1 from J, leaving 14 bases between them. The CDR3 is 15 residues long. Germline CDR1 LNHNV, CDR2 YYDKDF (reference sequence). Full variable domain (outside the CDR3, taken from reference TRBV15 and TRBJ2-5): DAMVIQNPRYQVTQFGKPVTLSCSQTLNHNVMYWYQQKSSQAPKLLFHYYDKDFNNEADTPDNFQSRRPNTSFCFLDIRSPGLGDTAMYLCATSSTRTFQETQYFGPGTRLLVL.

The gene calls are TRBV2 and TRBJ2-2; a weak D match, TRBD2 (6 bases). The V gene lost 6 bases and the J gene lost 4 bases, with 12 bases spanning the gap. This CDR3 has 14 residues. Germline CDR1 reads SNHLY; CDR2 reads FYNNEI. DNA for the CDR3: TGTGCCAGCAGCCTAATGGAGGGCACCGGGGAGCTGTTTTTT. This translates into CASSLMEGTGELFF.

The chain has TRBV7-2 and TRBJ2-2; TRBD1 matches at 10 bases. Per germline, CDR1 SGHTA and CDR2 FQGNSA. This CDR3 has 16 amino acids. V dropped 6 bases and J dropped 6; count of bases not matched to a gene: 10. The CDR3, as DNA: TGTGCCAGCAGACGACAGGGGGCTCTTACGGCCGGGGAGCTGTTTTTT. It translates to CASRRQGALTAGELFF.

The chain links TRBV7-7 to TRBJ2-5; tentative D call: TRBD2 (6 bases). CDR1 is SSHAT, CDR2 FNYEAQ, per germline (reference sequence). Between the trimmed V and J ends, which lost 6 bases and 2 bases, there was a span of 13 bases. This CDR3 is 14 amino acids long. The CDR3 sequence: CASSQEGSQETQYF. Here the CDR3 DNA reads TGTGCCAGCAGTCAGGAGGGCAGTCAAGAGACCCAGTACTTC.

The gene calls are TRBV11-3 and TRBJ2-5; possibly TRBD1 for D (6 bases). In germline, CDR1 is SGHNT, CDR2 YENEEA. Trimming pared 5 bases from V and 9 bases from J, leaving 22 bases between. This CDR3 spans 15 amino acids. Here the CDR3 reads CASSTSGAARQAQYF. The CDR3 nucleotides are TGTGCCAGCAGCACCTCAGGGGCCGCCCGGCAAGCCCAGTACTTC.

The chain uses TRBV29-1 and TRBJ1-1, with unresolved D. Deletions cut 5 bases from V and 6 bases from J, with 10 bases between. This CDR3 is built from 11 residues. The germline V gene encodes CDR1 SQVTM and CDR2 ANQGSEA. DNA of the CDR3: TGCAGCGTTATGCAGAGCCCTGAAGCTTTCTTT. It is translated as CSVMQSPEAFF. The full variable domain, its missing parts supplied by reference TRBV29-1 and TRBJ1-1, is SAVISQKPSRDICQRGTSLTIQCQVDSQVTMMFWYRQQPGQSLTLIATANQGSEATYESGFVIDKFPISRPNLTFSTLTVSNMSPEDSSIYLCSVMQSPEAFFGQGTRLTVV.

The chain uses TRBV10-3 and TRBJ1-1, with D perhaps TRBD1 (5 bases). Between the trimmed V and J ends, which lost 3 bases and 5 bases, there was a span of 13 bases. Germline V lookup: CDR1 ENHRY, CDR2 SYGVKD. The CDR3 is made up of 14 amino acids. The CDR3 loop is CAISDPTGGTEAFF. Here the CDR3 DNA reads TGTGCCATCAGTGACCCCACGGGGGGTACTGAAGCTTTCTTT.

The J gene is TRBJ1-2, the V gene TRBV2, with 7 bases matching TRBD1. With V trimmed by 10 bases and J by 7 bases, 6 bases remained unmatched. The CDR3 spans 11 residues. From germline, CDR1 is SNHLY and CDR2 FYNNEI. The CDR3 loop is CATQGGSGYTF. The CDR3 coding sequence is TGTGCCACCCAGGGGGGCTCTGGCTACACCTTC.

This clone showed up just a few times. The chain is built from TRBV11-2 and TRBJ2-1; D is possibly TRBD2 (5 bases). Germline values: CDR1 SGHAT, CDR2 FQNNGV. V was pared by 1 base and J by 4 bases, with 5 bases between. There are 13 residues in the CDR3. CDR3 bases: TGTGCCAGCAGCTTAGGACTATACAATGAGCAGTTCTTC. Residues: CASSLGLYNEQFF.

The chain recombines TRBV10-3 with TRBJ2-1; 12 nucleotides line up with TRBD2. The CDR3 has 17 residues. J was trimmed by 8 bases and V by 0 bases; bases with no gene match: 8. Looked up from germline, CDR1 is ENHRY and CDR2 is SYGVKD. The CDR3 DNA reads TGTGCCATCAGTGAGTCGTCTAGCGGGGGGGCTCAAGATGAGCAGTTCTTC. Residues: CAISESSSGGAQDEQFF.

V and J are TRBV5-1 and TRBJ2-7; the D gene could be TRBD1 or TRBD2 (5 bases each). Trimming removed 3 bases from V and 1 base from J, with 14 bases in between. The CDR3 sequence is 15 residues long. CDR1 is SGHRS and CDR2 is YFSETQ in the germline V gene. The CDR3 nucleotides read TGCGCCAGCAGCTCAAACGGGGCTGCATCCTACGAGCAGTACTTC. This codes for CASSSNGAASYEQYF.

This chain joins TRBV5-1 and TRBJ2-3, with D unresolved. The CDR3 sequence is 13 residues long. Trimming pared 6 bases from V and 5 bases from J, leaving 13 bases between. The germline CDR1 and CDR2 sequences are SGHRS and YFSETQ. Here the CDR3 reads CASNPATVDTQYF. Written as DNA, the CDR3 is TGCGCCAGCAATCCCGCTACCGTAGATACGCAGTATTTT.

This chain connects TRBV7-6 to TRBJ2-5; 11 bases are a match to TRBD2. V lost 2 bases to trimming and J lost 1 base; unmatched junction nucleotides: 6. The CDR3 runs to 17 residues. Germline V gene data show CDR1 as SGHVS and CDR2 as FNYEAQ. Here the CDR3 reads CASSLSLAGGPQETQYF. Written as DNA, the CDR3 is TGTGCCAGCAGCTTATCGCTAGCGGGGGGCCCCCAAGAGACCCAGTACTTC.

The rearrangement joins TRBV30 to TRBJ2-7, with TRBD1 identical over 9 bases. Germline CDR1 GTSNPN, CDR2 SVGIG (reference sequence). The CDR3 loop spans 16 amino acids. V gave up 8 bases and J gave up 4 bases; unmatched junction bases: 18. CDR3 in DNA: TGTGCCACCTCCCCCTGGTCCCGGGACAGGGCGTACGAGCAGTACTTC. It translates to CATSPWSRDRAYEQYF. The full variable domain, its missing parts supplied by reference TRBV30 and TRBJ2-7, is SQTIHQWPATLVQPVGSPLSLECTVEGTSNPNLYWYRQAAGRGLQLLFYSVGIGQISSEVPQNLSASRPQDRQFILSSKKLLLSDSGFYLCATSPWSRDRAYEQYFGPGTRLTVT.